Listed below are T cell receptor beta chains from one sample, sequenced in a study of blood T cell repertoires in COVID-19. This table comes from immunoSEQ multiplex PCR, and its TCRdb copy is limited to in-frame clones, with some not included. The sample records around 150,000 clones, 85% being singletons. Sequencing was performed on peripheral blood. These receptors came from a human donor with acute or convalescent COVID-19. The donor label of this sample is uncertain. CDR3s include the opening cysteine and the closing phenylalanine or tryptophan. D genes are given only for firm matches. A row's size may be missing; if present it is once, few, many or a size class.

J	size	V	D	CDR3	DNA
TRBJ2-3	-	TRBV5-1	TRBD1	CASSAGQGADTQYF	TGCGCCAGCAGCGCCGGACAGGGCGCAGATACGCAGTATTTT
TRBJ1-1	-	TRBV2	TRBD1	CASSVHRGEAFF	TGTGCCAGCAGTGTACACAGGGGCGAAGCTTTCTTT
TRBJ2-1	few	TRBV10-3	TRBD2	CAISDSFTGTSGAREQFF	TGTGCCATCAGTGACTCCTTCACTGGGACTAGCGGGGCTCGTGAGCAGTTCTTC
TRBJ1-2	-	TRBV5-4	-	CASSLDLTGRENGYTF	TGTGCCAGCAGCTTGGATCTAACAGGGCGCGAGAATGGCTACACCTTC
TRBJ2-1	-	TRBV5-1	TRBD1	CASSSRGQGGSEQFF	TGCGCCAGCAGCTCCCGCGGACAGGGGGGGAGTGAGCAGTTCTTC
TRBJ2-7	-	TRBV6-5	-	CASSYYTGEQYF	TGTGCCAGCAGTTACTATACTGGCGAGCAGTACTTC
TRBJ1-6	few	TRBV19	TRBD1	CASRRQGNSPLHF	TGTGCCAGTAGAAGACAGGGAAATTCACCCCTCCACTTT
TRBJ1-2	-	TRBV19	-	CASRGSLNYGYTF	TGTGCCAGTAGGGGCAGCCTTAACTATGGCTACACCTTC
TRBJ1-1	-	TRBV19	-	CASNPSRPNTEAFF	TGTGCCAGTAATCCCTCCAGGCCGAACACTGAAGCTTTCTTT
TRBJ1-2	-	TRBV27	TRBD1	CASRLTGEGHYGYTF	TGTGCCAGCAGATTGACAGGGGAGGGACACTATGGCTACACCTTC
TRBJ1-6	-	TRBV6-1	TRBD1	CASSDPKGQALNSPLHF	TGTGCCAGCAGTGACCCGAAGGGACAGGCCCTGAATTCACCCCTCCACTTT
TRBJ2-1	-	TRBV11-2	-	CASSLAGLPYNEQFF	TGTGCCAGCAGCTTAGCCGGACTTCCCTACAATGAGCAGTTCTTC
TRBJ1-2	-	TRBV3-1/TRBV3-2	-	CASSQDLHRREDGYTF	TGTGCCAGCAGCCAAGATTTGCACAGGAGAGAAGATGGCTACACCTTC
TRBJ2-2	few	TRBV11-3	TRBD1	CASSLGTGTGIDTGELFF	TGTGCCAGCAGTCTTGGGACCGGGACAGGGATTGACACCGGGGAGCTGTTTTTT
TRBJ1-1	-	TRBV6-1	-	CASSEEWRAVRTEAFF	TGTGCCAGCAGTGAAGAGTGGAGGGCGGTTCGGACTGAAGCTTTCTTT
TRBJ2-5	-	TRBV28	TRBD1	CASSPLGTEQETQYF	TGTGCCAGCAGCCCCCTCGGGACAGAACAAGAGACCCAGTACTTC
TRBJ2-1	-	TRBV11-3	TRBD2	CASSLVASGAGEQFF	TGTGCCAGCAGCTTAGTCGCTAGCGGGGCTGGTGAGCAGTTCTTC
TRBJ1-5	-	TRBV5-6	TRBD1	CASSRGTGRDQPQHF	TGTGCCAGCAGCCGAGGGACAGGGCGGGATCAGCCCCAGCATTTT
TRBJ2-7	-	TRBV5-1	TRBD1	CASSPRAGGSYEQYF	TGCGCCAGCAGCCCCCGAGCAGGGGGCTCCTACGAGCAGTACTTC
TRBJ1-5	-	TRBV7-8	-	CASSPGEVSRSQPQHF	TGTGCCAGCAGCCCGGGGGAGGTTTCGAGGAGTCAGCCCCAGCATTTT
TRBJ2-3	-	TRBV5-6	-	CASSLGLTSTDTQYF	TGTGCCAGCAGCTTGGGACTCACGAGTACAGATACGCAGTATTTT
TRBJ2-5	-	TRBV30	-	CAWSDFGFGETQYF	TGTGCCTGGAGTGATTTTGGGTTCGGGGAGACCCAGTACTTC
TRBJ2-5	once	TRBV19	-	CASSESWYQETQYF	TGTGCCAGTAGTGAGAGCTGGTACCAAGAGACCCAGTACTTC
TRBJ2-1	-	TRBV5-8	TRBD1	CASSLVIGQGGNEQFF	TGTGCCAGCAGCTTGGTTATTGGACAGGGGGGAAATGAGCAGTTCTTC
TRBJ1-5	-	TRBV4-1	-	CASSQGWADDQPQHF	TGCGCCAGCAGCCAAGGTTGGGCAGACGATCAGCCCCAGCATTTT
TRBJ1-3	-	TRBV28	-	CASSPARSGNTIYF	TGTGCCAGTAGCCCCGCGAGGTCTGGAAACACCATATATTTT
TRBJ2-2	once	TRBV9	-	CASSVGRVTGELFF	TGTGCCAGCAGCGTAGGGAGAGTCACCGGGGAGCTGTTTTTT
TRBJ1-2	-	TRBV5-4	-	CASSSGGRSGIYGYTF	TGTGCCAGCAGCTCAGGCGGACGGTCGGGGATCTATGGCTACACCTTC
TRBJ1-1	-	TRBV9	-	CASSVADTEAFF	TGTGCCAGCAGCGTAGCGGACACTGAAGCTTTCTTT
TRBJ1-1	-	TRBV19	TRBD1	CASSISTGGGDTEAFF	TGTGCCAGTAGTATTAGCACAGGGGGCGGTGACACTGAAGCTTTCTTT
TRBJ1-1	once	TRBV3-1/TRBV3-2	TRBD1	CASSRIGGQGKKAFF	TGTGCCAGCAGTCGGATCGGGGGACAGGGAAAAAAAGCTTTCTTT
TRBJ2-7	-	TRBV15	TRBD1	CATSRDRNRGVYEQYF	TGTGCCACCAGCAGAGATAGGAACAGGGGGGTTTACGAGCAGTACTTC
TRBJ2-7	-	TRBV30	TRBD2	CACLAGGLSYEQYF	TGTGCCTGCCTAGCGGGGGGGCTCTCCTACGAGCAGTACTTC
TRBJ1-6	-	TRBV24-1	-	CATSERGQGESPLHF	TGTGCCACCAGTGAAAGGGGACAAGGGGAATCACCCCTCCACTTT
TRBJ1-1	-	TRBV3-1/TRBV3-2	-	CASSQALARNTEAFF	TGTGCCAGCAGCCAAGCCCTAGCCAGGAACACTGAAGCTTTCTTT
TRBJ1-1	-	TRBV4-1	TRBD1	CASSQVRGRTEAFF	TGCGCCAGCAGCCAAGTTAGGGGGCGTACTGAAGCTTTCTTT
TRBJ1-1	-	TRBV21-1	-	CASSKDRGVFTEAFF	TGTGCCAGCAGCAAGGACAGGGGGGTTTTCACTGAAGCTTTCTTT
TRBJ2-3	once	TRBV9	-	CASSVATGWTDTQYF	TGTGCCAGCAGCGTAGCTACAGGGTGGACAGATACGCAGTATTTT
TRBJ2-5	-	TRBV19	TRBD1	CASSIDRGRAETQYF	TGTGCCAGTAGTATCGACAGGGGGCGAGCTGAGACCCAGTACTTC
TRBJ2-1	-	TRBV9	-	CASSPGTGDSHYYNEQFF	TGTGCCAGCAGCCCGGGTACCGGGGACTCACATTACTACAATGAGCAGTTCTTC
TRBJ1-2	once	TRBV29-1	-	CSVVQGMHGYTF	TGCAGCGTTGTCCAGGGGATGCATGGCTACACCTTC
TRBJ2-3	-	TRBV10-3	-	CAISESFRYGDRGTDTQYF	TGTGCCATCAGTGAGTCCTTCAGATATGGAGATCGGGGCACAGATACGCAGTATTTT
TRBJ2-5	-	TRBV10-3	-	CAIGGTEETQYF	TGTGCCATCGGAGGGACAGAAGAGACCCAGTACTTC